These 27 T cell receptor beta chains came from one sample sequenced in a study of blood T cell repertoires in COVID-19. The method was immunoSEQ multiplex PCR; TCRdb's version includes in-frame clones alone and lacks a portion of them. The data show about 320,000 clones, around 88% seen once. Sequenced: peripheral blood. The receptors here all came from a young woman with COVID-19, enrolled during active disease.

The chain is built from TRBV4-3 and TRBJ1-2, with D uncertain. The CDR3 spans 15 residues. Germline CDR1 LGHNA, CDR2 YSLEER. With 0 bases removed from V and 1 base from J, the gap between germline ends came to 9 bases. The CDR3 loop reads CASSQEYSFNYGYTF. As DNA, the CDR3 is TGCGCCAGCAGCCAAGAATACAGTTTTAACTATGGCTACACCTTC.

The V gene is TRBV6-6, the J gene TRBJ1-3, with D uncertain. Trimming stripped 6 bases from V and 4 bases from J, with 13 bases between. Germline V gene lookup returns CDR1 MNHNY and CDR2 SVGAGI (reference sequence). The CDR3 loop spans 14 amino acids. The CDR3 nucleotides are TGTGCCAGCAGGGACTGGACGGTAGGAAACACCATATATTTT. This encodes CASRDWTVGNTIYF.

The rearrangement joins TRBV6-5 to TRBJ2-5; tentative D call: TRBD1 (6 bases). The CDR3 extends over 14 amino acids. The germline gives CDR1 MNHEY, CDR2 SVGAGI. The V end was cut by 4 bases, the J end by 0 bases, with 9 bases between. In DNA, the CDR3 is TGTGCCAGCAGTTTAGGGGACAACCAAGAGACCCAGTACTTC. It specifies CASSLGDNQETQYF.

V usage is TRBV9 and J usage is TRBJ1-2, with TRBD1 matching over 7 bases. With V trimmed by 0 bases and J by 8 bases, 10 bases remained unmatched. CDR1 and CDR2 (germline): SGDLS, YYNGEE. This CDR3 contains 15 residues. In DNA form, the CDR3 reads TGTGCCAGCAGCGTAGGACTGGGACAGATCGACGGCTACACCTTC. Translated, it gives CASSVGLGQIDGYTF.

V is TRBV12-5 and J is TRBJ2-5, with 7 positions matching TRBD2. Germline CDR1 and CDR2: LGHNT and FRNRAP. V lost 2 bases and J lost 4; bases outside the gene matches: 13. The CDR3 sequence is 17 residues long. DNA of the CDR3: TGTGCTAGTGGTTTGCCCACGGGGCTCGCGGGGGTAGAGACCCAGTACTTC. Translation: CASGLPTGLAGVETQYF.

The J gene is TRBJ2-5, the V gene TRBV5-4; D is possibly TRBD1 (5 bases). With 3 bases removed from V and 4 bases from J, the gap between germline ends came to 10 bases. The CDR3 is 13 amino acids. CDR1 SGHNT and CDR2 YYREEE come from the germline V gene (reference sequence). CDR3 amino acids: CASSYGQGETQYF. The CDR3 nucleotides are TGTGCCAGCAGCTACGGGCAGGGAGAGACCCAGTACTTC.

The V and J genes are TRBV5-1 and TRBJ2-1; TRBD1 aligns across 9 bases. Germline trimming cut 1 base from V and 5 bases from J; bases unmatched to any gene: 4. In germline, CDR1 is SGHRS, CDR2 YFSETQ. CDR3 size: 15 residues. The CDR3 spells CASSLWDRENNEQFF. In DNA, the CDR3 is TGCGCCAGCAGCTTGTGGGACAGGGAAAACAATGAGCAGTTCTTC.

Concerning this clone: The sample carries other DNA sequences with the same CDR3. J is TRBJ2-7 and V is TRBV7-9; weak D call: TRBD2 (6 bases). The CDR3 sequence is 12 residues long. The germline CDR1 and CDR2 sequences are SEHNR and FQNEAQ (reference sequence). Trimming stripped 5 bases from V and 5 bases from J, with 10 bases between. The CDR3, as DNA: TGTGCCAGCAGCCAGACGGGAGACGAGCAGTACTTC. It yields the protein CASSQTGDEQYF.

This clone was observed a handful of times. The CDR3 reads CASSLAGLDYEQYV. CDR3 coding DNA: TGTGCCAGCAGCTTGGCGGGTCTCGACTACGAGCAGTACGTC. The gene calls are TRBV5-4 and TRBJ2-7; no definite D call. CDR3 length: 14 amino acids. Per germline, CDR1 SGHNT and CDR2 YYREEE (reference sequence). Trimming took off 0 bases at V and 3 bases at J, with 10 bases between the two ends.

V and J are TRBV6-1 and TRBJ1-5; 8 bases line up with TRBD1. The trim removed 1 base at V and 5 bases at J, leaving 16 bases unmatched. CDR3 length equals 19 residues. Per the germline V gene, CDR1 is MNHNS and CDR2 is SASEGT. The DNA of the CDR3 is TGTGCCAGCAGTGAAGGGCCCTCGGACAGGGCGTTAAGTCATCAGCCCCAGCATTTT. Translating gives CASSEGPSDRALSHQPQHF.

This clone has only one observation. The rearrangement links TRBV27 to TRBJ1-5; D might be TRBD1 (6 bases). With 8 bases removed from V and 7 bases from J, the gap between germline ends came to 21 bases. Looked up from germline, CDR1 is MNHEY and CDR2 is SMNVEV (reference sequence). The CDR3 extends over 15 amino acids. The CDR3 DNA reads TGTGCCAGCCGAGTTCTGGGGCAGGGGCGACAGCCCCAGCATTTT. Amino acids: CASRVLGQGRQPQHF.

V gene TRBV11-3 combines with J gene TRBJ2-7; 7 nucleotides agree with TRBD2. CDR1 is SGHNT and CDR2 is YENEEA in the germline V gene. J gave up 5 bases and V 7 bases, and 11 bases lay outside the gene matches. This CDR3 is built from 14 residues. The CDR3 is CASTPREGTNEQYF. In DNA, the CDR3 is TGTGCCAGCACCCCAAGGGAGGGAACCAACGAGCAGTACTTC.

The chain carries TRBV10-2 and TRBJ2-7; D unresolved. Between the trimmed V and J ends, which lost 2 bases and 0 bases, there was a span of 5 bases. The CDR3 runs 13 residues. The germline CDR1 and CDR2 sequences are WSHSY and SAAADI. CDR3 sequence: CASSEDTSYEQYF. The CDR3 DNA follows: TGCGCCAGCAGTGAGGACACCTCCTACGAGCAGTACTTC.

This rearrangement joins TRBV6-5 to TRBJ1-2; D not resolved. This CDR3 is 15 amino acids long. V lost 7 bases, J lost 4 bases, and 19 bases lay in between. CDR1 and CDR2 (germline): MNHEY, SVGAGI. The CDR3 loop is CASTTPGRLPYGYTF. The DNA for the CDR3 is TGTGCCAGCACCACCCCGGGTCGCCTACCCTATGGCTACACCTTC.

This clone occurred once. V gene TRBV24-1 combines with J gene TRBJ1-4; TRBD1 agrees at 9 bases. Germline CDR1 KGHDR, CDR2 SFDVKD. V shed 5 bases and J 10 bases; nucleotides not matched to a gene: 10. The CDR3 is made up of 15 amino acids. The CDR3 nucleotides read TGTGCCACCAGTGCACCGGGACAGGGCCCCGGAAAACTGTTTTTT. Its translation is CATSAPGQGPGKLFF.

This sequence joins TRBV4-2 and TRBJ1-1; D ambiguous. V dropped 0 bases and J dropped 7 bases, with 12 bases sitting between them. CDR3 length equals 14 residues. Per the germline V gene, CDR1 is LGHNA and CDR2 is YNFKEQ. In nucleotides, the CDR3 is TGTGCCAGCAGCCAAGAGAGGGCCGAATTTGAAGCTTTCTTT. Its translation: CASSQERAEFEAFF.

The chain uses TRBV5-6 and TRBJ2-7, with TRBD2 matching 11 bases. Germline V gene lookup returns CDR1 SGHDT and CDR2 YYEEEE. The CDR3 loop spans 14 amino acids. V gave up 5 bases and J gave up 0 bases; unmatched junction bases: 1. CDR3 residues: CASRLAGVSYEQYF. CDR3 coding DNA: TGTGCCAGCAGACTAGCGGGGGTCTCCTACGAGCAGTACTTC.

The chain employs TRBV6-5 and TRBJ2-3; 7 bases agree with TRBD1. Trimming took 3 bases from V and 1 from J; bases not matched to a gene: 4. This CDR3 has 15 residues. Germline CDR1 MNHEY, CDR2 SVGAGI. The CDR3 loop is CASSYPGQRTDTQYF. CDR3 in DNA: TGTGCCAGCAGTTATCCGGGACAGCGCACAGATACGCAGTATTTT.

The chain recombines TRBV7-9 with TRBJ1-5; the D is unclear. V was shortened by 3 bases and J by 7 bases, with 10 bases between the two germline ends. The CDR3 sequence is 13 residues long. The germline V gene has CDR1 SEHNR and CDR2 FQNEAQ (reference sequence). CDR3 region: CASSFAGAQPQHF. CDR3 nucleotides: TGTGCCAGCAGCTTTGCGGGAGCGCAGCCCCAGCATTTT.

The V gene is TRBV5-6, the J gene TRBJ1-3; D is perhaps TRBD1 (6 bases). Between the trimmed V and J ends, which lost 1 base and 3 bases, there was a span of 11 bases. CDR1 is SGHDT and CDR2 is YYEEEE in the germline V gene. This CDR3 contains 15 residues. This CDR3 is CASSLFRGGGNTIYF. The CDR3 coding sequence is TGTGCCAGCAGCTTGTTCAGGGGCGGTGGAAACACCATATATTTT.

The chain's CDR3 is CASSFDGGLINSPLHF. For the CDR3, the DNA is TGTGCCAGCAGCTTTGATGGGGGACTGATTAATTCACCCCTCCACTTT. The rearrangement links TRBV5-6 to TRBJ1-6; tentatively, D is TRBD1 (5 bases). Per the germline V gene, CDR1 is SGHDT and CDR2 is YYEEEE. V was shortened by 2 bases and J by 6 bases, with 15 bases between the two germline ends. CDR3 length: 16 residues.

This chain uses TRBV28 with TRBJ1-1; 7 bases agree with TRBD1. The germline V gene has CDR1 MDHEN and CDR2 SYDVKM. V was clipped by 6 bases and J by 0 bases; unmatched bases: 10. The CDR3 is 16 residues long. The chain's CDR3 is CASRDRSLFMNTEAFF. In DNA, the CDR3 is TGTGCCAGCAGGGACAGGTCCCTGTTCATGAACACTGAAGCTTTCTTT.

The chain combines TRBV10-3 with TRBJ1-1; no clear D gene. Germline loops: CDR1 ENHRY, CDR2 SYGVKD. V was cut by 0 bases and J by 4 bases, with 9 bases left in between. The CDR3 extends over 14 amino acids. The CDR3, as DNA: TGTGCCATCAGTGAGTCCCGGGTGATCACTGAAGCTTTCTTT. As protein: CAISESRVITEAFF.

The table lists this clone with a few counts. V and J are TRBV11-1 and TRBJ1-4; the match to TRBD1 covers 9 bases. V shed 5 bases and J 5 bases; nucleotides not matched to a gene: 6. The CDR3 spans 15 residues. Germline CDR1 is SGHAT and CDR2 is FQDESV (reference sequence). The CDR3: CASSAVTGGNEKLFF. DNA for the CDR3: TGTGCCAGCAGCGCTGTGACAGGGGGAAATGAAAAACTGTTTTTT.

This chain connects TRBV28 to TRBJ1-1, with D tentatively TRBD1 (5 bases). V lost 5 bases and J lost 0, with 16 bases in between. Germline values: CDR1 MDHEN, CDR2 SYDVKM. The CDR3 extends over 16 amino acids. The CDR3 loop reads CASSQPGIPMNTEAFF. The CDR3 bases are TGTGCCAGCAGTCAACCAGGGATCCCTATGAACACTGAAGCTTTCTTT.

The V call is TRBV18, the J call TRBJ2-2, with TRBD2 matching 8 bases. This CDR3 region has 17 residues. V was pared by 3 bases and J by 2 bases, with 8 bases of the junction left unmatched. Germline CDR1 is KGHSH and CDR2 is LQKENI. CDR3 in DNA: TGTGCCAGCTCACCCCGACTAGCGACTAAAAACACCGGGGAGCTGTTTTTT. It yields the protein CASSPRLATKNTGELFF. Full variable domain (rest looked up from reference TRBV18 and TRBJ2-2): NAGVMQNPRHLVRRRGQEARLRCSPMKGHSHVYWYRQLPEEGLKFMVYLQKENIIDESGMPKERFSAEFPKEGPSILRIQQVVRGDSAAYFCASSPRLATKNTGELFFGEGSRLTVL.

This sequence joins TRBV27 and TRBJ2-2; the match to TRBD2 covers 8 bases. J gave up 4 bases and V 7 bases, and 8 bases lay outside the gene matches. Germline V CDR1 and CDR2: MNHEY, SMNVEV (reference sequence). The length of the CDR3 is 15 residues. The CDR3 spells CASTSGGDGTGELFF. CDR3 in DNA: TGTGCCAGCACCAGCGGGGGTGACGGCACCGGGGAGCTGTTTTTT.